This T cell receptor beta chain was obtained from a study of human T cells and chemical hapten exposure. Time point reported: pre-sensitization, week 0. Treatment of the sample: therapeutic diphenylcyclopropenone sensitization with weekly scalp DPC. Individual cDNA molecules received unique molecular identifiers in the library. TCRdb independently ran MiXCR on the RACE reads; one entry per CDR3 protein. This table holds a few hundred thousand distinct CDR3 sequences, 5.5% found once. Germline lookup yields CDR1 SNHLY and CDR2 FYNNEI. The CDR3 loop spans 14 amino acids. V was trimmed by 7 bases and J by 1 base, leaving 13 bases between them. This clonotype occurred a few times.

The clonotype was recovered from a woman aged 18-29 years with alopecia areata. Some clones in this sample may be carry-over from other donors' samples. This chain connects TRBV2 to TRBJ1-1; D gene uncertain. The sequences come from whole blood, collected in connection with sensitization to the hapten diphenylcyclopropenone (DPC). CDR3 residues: CASKSVGRNTEAFF. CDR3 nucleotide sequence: TGTGCCAGCAAATCGGTCGGCAGGAACACTGAAGCTTTCTTT.